The 9 T cell receptor beta chains given below trace back to one sample, sequenced in a study of cytomegalovirus exposure and HLA in healthy donors. The PCR used 60 Vbeta and 13 Jbeta primers. Repertoires were generated with immunoSEQ multiplex PCR, while TCRdb's copy carries only in-frame clones and drops some. Here the sample spans 130,000 or so clones, about four fifths being singletons. Material for sequencing was PBMCs. The receptors were gathered from a woman aged 45-60 years in good health and CMV-seropositive.

Details on this clone: The sample carries other DNA sequences with the same CDR3. V usage is TRBV7-6 and J usage is TRBJ1-1; 8 nucleotides agree with TRBD1. Germline loops: CDR1 SGHVS, CDR2 FNYEAQ. V lost 1 base to trimming and J lost 2 bases; unmatched junction nucleotides: 3. There are 15 residues in the CDR3. CDR3 in DNA: TGTGCCAGCAGCTTAGGTCCAGGGGGCAACACTGAAGCTTTCTTT. Amino acids: CASSLGPGGNTEAFF.

This chain connects TRBV18 to TRBJ1-5; 7 bases map to TRBD1. V lost 2 bases and J lost 9; bases outside the gene matches: 10. Germline V CDR1 and CDR2: KGHSH, LQKENI. The CDR3 has 15 residues. For the CDR3, the DNA is TGTGCCAGCTCACCAGGGGCAGGGGGATACGGGCCCCAGCATTTT. Translating gives CASSPGAGGYGPQHF.

This clone appeared a single time. The gene calls are TRBV15 and TRBJ2-1; D might be TRBD2 (5 bases). This CDR3 region has 17 residues. Germline V lookup: CDR1 LNHNV, CDR2 YYDKDF (reference sequence). Trimming left V 7 bases short and J 0 bases short, with 19 bases between. The CDR3 nucleotides read TGTGCCACCATCCGAAAGGCGGGTGAAAGCTCCTACAATGAGCAGTTCTTC. The encoded protein is CATIRKAGESSYNEQFF.

This clone was detected a few times. The chain has TRBV9 and TRBJ1-1; 8 bases are shared with TRBD1. Per germline, CDR1 SGDLS and CDR2 YYNGEE. The CDR3 extends over 14 amino acids. The J segment lost 5 bases and the V segment lost 0 bases, leaving 3 bases of the junction unmatched. The CDR3 nucleotides read TGTGCCAGCAGCGTAGTAACAGGGGGGACTGAAGCTTTCTTT. This codes for CASSVVTGGTEAFF.

The gene calls are TRBV4-1 and TRBJ2-3; a weak D match, TRBD2 (6 bases). Trimming cost V 2 bases and J 3 bases, with 12 bases left between them. The CDR3 extends over 15 amino acids. The germline CDR1 and CDR2 sequences are MGHRA and YSYEKL. This chain's CDR3 is CASSQLGLGTDTQYF. CDR3 coding DNA: TGCGCCAGCAGCCAATTGGGACTGGGAACAGATACGCAGTATTTT.

This chain links TRBV4-3 with TRBJ2-1; 11 bases are a match to TRBD2. V trimming: 4 bases; J trimming: 9 bases; junction bases outside the gene matches: 5. Germline V gene data show CDR1 as LGHNA and CDR2 as YSLEER. The CDR3 is 14 amino acids. The CDR3 DNA is TGCGCCAGCAGCCGGGGACTAGCGGAGACTGAGCAGTTCTTC. Its translation is CASSRGLAETEQFF.

The gene calls are TRBV5-4 and TRBJ1-3; TRBD1 aligns across 9 bases. Losses at the gene ends were 4 bases for V and 3 bases for J; bases not matched to a gene: 5. The CDR3 runs 15 residues. Germline values: CDR1 SGHNT, CDR2 YYREEE (reference sequence). CDR3 amino acids: CASSLGQGGGNTIYF. DNA of the CDR3: TGTGCCAGCAGCCTGGGACAGGGAGGTGGAAACACCATATATTTT.

The J gene is TRBJ1-2, the V gene TRBV2, with D uncertain. Between the trimmed V and J ends, which lost 0 bases and 6 bases, there was a span of 14 bases. The CDR3 covers 15 residues. CDR1 SNHLY and CDR2 FYNNEI come from the germline V gene. DNA of the CDR3: TGTGCCAGCAGTGAAGCCCGGATGACACCGAATGGCTACACCTTC. It translates to CASSEARMTPNGYTF.

J is TRBJ2-3 and V is TRBV7-3; D not resolved. CDR1 is SGHTA and CDR2 is FQGTGA in the germline V gene. Trimming removed 5 bases at V and 5 bases at J, with 8 bases between. The CDR3 is 12 residues long. The CDR3 loop reads CASSTPGDTQYF. The CDR3 nucleotides read TGTGCCAGCAGCACCCCGGGAGATACGCAGTATTTT.